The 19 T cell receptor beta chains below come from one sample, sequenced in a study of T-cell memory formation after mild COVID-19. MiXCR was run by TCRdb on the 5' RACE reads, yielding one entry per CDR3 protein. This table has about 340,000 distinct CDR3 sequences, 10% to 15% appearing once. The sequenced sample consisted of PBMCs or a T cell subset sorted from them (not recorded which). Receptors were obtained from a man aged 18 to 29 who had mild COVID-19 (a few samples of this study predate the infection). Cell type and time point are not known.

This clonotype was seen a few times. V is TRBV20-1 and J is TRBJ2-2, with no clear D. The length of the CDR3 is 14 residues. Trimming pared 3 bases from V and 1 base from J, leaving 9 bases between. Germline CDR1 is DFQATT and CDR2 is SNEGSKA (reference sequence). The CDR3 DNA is TGCAGTGCTAGCGGTTCCGGGAACACCGGGGAGCTGTTTTTT. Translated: CSASGSGNTGELFF.

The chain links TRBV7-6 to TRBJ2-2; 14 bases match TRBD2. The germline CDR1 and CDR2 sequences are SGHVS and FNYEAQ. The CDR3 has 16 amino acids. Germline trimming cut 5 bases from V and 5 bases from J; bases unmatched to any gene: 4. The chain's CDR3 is CASSLWTSGGTGELFF. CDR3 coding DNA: TGTGCCAGCAGCCTTTGGACTAGCGGGGGGACCGGGGAGCTGTTTTTT. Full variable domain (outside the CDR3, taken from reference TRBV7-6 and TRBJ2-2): GAGVSQSPRYKVTKRGQDVALRCDPISGHVSLYWYRQALGQGPEFLTYFNYEAQQDKSGLPNDRFSAERPEGSISTLTIQRTEQRDSAMYRCASSLWTSGGTGELFFGEGSRLTVL.

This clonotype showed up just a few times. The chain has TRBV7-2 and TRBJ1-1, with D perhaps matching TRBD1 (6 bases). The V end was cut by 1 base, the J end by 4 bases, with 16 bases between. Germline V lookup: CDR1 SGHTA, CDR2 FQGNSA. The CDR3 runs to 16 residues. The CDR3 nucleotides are TGTGCCAGCAGCTTAGGTGGGACATCCGCGGCCACTGAAGCTTTCTTT. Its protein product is CASSLGGTSAATEAFF.

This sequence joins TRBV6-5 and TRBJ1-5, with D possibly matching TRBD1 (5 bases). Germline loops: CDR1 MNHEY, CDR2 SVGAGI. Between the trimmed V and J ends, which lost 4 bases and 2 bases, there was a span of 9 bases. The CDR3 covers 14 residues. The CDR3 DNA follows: TGTGCCAGCAGTTCCCAGGGTGGCAATCAGCCCCAGCATTTT. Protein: CASSSQGGNQPQHF.

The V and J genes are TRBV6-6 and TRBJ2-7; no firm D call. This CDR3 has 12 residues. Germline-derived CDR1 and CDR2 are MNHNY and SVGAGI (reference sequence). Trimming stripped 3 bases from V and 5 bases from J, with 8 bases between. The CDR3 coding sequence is TGTGCCAGCAGTTATAGGTCGGACGAGCAGTACTTC. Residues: CASSYRSDEQYF.

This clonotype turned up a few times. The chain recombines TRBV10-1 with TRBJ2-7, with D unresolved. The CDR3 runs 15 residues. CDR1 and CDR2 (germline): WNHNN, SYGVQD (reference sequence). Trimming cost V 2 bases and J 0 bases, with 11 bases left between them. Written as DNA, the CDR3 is TGCGCCAGCAGTGAGCGGCCAGCTCTCTCCTACGAGCAGTACGTC. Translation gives CASSERPALSYEQYV.

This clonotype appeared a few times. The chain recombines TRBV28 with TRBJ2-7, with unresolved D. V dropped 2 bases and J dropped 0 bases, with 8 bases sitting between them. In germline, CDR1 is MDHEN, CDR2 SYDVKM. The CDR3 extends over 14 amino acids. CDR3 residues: CASSLAYSSYEQYV. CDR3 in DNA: TGTGCCAGCAGTTTAGCGTACAGCTCCTACGAGCAGTACGTC.

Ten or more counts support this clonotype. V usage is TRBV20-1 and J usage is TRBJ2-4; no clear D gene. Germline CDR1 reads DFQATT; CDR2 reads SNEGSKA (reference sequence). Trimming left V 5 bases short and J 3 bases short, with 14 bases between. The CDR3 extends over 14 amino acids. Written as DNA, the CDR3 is TGCAGTGCTCCCTTGGACGGTAACAAAAACATTCAGTACTTC. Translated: CSAPLDGNKNIQYF.

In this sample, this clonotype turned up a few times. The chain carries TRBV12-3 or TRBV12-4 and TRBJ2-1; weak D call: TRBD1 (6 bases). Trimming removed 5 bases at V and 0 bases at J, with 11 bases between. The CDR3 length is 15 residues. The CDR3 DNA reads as TGTGCCAGCAGTCAACAGGGCTACTCCTACAATGAGCAGTTCTTC. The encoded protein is CASSQQGYSYNEQFF.

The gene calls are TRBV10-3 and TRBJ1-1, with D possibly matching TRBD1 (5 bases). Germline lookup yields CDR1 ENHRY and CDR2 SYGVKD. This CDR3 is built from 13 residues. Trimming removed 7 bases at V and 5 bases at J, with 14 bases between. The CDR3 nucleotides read TGTGCCATCAACCCGGGCAGGGCGACTGAAGCTTTCTTT. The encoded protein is CAINPGRATEAFF.

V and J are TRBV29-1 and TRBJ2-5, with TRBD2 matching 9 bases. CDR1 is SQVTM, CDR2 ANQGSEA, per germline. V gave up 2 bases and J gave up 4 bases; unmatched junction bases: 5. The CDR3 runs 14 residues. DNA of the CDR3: TGCAGCGTTGAACTAGCGGGGAGCTTAGAGACCCAGTACTTC. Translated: CSVELAGSLETQYF.

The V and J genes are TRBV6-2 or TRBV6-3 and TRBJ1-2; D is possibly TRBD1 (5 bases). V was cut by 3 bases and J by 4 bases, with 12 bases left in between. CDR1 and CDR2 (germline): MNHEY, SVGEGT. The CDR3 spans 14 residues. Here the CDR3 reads CASSYTGVPYGYTF. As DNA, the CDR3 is TGTGCCAGCAGTTATACAGGCGTCCCCTATGGCTACACCTTC.

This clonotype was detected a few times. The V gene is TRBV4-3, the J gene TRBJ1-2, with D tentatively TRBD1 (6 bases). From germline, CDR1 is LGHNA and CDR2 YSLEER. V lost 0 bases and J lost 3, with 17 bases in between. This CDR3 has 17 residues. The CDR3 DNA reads TGCGCCAGCAGCCAAGAGGTCAGGGGAAGGGGGGACTATGGCTACACCTTC. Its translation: CASSQEVRGRGDYGYTF.

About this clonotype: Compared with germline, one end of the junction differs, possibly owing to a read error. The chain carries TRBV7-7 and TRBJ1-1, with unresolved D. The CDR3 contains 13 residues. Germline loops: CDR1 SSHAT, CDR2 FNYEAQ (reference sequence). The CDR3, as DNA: TGTGCTAGCAGCTTAGATGGGGATAGTGAAGCTTTCTTT. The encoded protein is CASSLDGDSEAFF.

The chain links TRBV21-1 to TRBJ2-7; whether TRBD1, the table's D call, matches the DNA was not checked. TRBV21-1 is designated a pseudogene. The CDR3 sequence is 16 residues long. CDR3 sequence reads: CASSIRDRVPSYEQYV. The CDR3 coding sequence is TGTGCCAGCAGCATCCGGGACAGGGTACCCTCCTACGAGCAGTACGTC.

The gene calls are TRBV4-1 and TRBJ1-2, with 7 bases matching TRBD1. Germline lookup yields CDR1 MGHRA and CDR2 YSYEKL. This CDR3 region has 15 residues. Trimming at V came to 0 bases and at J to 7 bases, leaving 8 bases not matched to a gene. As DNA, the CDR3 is TGCGCCAGCAGCCAAGAGAGCAGGGGGAGAGGTGGCTACACCTTC. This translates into CASSQESRGRGGYTF.

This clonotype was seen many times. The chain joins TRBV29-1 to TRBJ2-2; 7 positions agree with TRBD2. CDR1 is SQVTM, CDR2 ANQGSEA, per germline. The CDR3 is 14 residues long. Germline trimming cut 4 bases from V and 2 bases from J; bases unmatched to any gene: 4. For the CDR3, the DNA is TGCAGCGTTGTGGGGGGGTTAAACACCGGGGAGCTGTTTTTT. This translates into CSVVGGLNTGELFF.

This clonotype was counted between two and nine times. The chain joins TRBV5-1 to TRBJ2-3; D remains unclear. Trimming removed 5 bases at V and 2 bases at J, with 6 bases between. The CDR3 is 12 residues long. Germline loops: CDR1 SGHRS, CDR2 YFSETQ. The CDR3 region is CASRKTTDTQYF. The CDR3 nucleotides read TGCGCCAGCAGGAAGACCACAGATACGCAGTATTTT.

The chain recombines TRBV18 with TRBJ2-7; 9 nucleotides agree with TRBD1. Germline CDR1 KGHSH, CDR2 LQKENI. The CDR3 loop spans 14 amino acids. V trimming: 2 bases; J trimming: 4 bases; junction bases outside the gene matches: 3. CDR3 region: CASSPVGQGYEQYV. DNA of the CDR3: TGTGCCAGCTCACCAGTGGGACAGGGTTACGAGCAGTACGTC.